Below, 18 T cell receptor beta chains from the same sample are listed, as sequenced in a study of preoperative IRX-2 immunotherapy in early breast cancer. Treatment denoted: preoperative locoregional IRX-2 cytokine immunotherapy. Assay used: immunoSEQ multiplex PCR; TCRdb lists only in-frame clones, some missing. The sample includes several thousand clones, 80% of them seen just once. The sequenced sample was tumor tissue, obtained after IRX-2 immunotherapy. All receptors come from a human donor with breast cancer.

Remarks on this clone: The sample carries other DNA sequences with the same CDR3. The chain is built from TRBV18 and TRBJ1-2, with D uncertain. V was clipped by 3 bases and J by 3 bases, with 8 bases between them. The CDR3 consists of 13 residues. Germline lookup yields CDR1 KGHSH and CDR2 LQKENI. This CDR3 reads CASSPRTDYGYTF. In nucleotides, the CDR3 is TGTGCCAGCTCACCCAGGACGGACTATGGCTACACCTTC. Filled out from reference TRBV18 and TRBJ1-2, the complete variable domain reads NAGVMQNPRHLVRRRGQEARLRCSPMKGHSHVYWYRQLPEEGLKFMVYLQKENIIDESGMPKERFSAEFPKEGPSILRIQQVVRGDSAAYFCASSPRTDYGYTFGSGTRLTVV.

The rearrangement uses TRBV15 and TRBJ1-4; TRBD1 agrees at 8 bases. Per germline, CDR1 LNHNV and CDR2 YYDKDF (reference sequence). This CDR3 contains 17 residues. V lost 2 bases and J lost 0; bases outside the gene matches: 5. CDR3 nucleotides: TGTGCCACCAGCAGACCACGACAGGGGACAACTAATGAAAAACTGTTTTTT. This codes for CATSRPRQGTTNEKLFF.

The chain uses TRBV30 and TRBJ1-5, with 7 bases fitting TRBD1. CDR3 length: 14 amino acids. V gave up 4 bases and J gave up 7 bases; unmatched junction bases: 10. CDR1 and CDR2 from the germline V gene are GTSNPN and SVGIG (reference sequence). The CDR3 protein is CAWTKVRGGQPQHF. DNA of the CDR3: TGTGCCTGGACGAAAGTCAGGGGGGGACAGCCCCAGCATTTT.

V gene TRBV6-8 combines with J gene TRBJ2-3; 7 bases match TRBD2. CDR1 is MNHGY and CDR2 is SAAAGT in the germline V gene. The CDR3 sequence is 13 residues long. J was trimmed by 2 bases and V by 10 bases; bases with no gene match: 6. CDR3 residues: CATLAENTDTQYF. Written as DNA, the CDR3 is TGTGCCACCCTAGCGGAAAACACAGATACGCAGTATTTT.

The chain combines TRBV11-3 with TRBJ2-3; 7 positions agree with TRBD2. The V gene's germline CDR1 is SGHNT and CDR2 YENEEA. Trimming at V came to 4 bases and at J to 5 bases, leaving 9 bases not matched to a gene. This CDR3 has 15 amino acids. The CDR3 region has the DNA TGTGCCAGCAGCTCAACTAGCGTTGGTCGAGATACGCAGTATTTT. It specifies CASSSTSVGRDTQYF.

The J gene is TRBJ1-2, the V gene TRBV6-8; the match to TRBD1 covers 7 bases. The CDR3 contains 14 residues. V lost 6 bases, J lost 2 bases, and 6 bases stayed unmatched. CDR1 is MNHGY and CDR2 is SAAAGT in the germline V gene. In nucleotides, the CDR3 is TGTGCCAGCAGAAGACAGGGAAAGAACTATGGCTACACCTTC. This translates into CASRRQGKNYGYTF.

The chain is built from TRBV19 and TRBJ1-1, with D possibly being TRBD1 (6 bases). Germline CDR1 is LNHDA and CDR2 is SQIVND (reference sequence). Between the trimmed V and J ends, which lost 5 bases and 1 base, there was a span of 14 bases. There are 15 residues in the CDR3. CDR3 sequence: CASSYRVQGNTEAFF. As DNA, the CDR3 is TGTGCCAGTAGTTACAGGGTACAGGGGAACACTGAAGCTTTCTTT.

This chain connects TRBV6-8 to TRBJ1-2; D unresolved. Germline V gene lookup returns CDR1 MNHGY and CDR2 SAAAGT. The CDR3 runs 14 residues. Between the trimmed V and J ends, which lost 7 bases and 2 bases, there was a span of 14 bases. CDR3 loop: CASTSQSSNYGYTF. The DNA of the CDR3 is TGTGCCAGCACCTCACAGAGTTCCAACTATGGCTACACCTTC.

This chain connects TRBV30 to TRBJ2-2, with 9 bases identical to TRBD1. The V and J ends lost 4 bases and 0 bases, in that order; junction bases with no gene match: 3. The CDR3 sequence is 15 residues long. CDR1 is GTSNPN, CDR2 SVGIG, per germline (reference sequence). CDR3 in DNA: TGTGCCTGGAATACAGGGGGCGCGAACACCGGGGAGCTGTTTTTT. Amino acids: CAWNTGGANTGELFF.

This chain uses TRBV7-8 with TRBJ1-2, with a tentative D call TRBD1 (6 bases). The V and J ends lost 2 bases and 6 bases respectively, with 10 bases between them. Germline V gene data show CDR1 as SGHVS and CDR2 as FQNEAQ. The CDR3 has 13 amino acids. In DNA, the CDR3 is TGTGCCAGCAGCTTAACAGGGCGGGATGGCTACACCTTC. It specifies CASSLTGRDGYTF.

The genes are TRBV9 and TRBJ2-1; TRBD2 agrees at 8 bases. J lost 9 bases, V lost 5 bases, and 13 bases had no gene match. CDR1 SGDLS and CDR2 YYNGEE come from the germline V gene. The CDR3 is 15 amino acids. CDR3 sequence: CASSPPETSDGEQFF. The CDR3 nucleotides are TGTGCCAGCAGTCCTCCTGAGACTAGCGACGGTGAGCAGTTCTTC.

The V gene is TRBV19, the J gene TRBJ1-5; D not certain. This CDR3 contains 12 residues. Looked up from germline, CDR1 is LNHDA and CDR2 is SQIVND (reference sequence). Trimming stripped 3 bases from V and 9 bases from J, with 9 bases between. CDR3 protein: CASSIMTGPQHF. The CDR3 DNA sequence: TGTGCCAGTAGTATCATGACGGGGCCCCAGCATTTT.

This clone was recorded only once. This sequence joins TRBV15 and TRBJ2-3; no firm D call. CDR3 length equals 15 residues. The ends were cut back, 1 base at V and 1 base at J, with 9 bases in the middle. CDR1 and CDR2 from the germline V gene are LNHNV and YYDKDF (reference sequence). The CDR3 loop is CATSRGSGRTDTQYF. The CDR3 DNA sequence: TGTGCCACCAGCAGAGGGTCCGGGCGCACAGATACGCAGTATTTT.

This clone was found a few times. In the same sample, other DNA sequences code for this CDR3. V gene TRBV6-8 combines with J gene TRBJ2-4; D ambiguous. Trimming removed 5 bases from V and 0 bases from J, with 8 bases in between. Germline V gene sequence: CDR1 MNHGY, CDR2 SAAAGT. The CDR3 length is 14 residues. The CDR3 here is CASSGELAKNIQYF. CDR3 DNA sequence: TGTGCCAGCAGTGGTGAATTAGCCAAAAACATTCAGTACTTC.

For the CDR3, the DNA is TGTGCCAGCAGCAGCGGGACAGGGGATAATGAAAAACTGTTTTTT. Amino acid sequence: CASSSGTGDNEKLFF. The chain uses TRBV11-3 and TRBJ1-4; TRBD1 aligns across 10 bases. The J segment lost 4 bases and the V segment lost 5 bases, leaving 4 bases of the junction unmatched. The CDR3 contains 15 residues. CDR1 is SGHNT, CDR2 YENEEA, per germline.

The chain carries TRBV10-1 and TRBJ2-5; D is perhaps TRBD1 or TRBD2 (6 bases each). Per germline, CDR1 WNHNN and CDR2 SYGVQD (reference sequence). V lost 3 bases and J 5 bases, leaving 10 bases between the germline ends. The CDR3 consists of 13 residues. The chain's CDR3 is CASSEGGLETQYF. The DNA of the CDR3 is TGCGCCAGCAGTGAAGGGGGGCTTGAGACCCAGTACTTC.

The rearrangement joins TRBV28 to TRBJ2-7; D gene uncertain. Germline V gene sequence: CDR1 MDHEN, CDR2 SYDVKM. V gave up 7 bases and J gave up 0 bases, with 19 bases separating them. The CDR3 loop spans 16 amino acids. The CDR3 spells CASTRRGTLTSYEQYF. The DNA for the CDR3 is TGTGCCAGCACCAGACGAGGCACCTTAACCTCCTACGAGCAGTACTTC.

The chain links TRBV4-1 to TRBJ2-2, with D unresolved. The V and J ends lost 3 bases and 7 bases respectively, with 9 bases between them. The CDR3 length is 13 residues. Germline lookup yields CDR1 MGHRA and CDR2 YSYEKL. CDR3 region: CASSQDYYGELFF. DNA for the CDR3: TGCGCCAGCAGCCAGGATTATTACGGGGAGCTGTTTTTT.